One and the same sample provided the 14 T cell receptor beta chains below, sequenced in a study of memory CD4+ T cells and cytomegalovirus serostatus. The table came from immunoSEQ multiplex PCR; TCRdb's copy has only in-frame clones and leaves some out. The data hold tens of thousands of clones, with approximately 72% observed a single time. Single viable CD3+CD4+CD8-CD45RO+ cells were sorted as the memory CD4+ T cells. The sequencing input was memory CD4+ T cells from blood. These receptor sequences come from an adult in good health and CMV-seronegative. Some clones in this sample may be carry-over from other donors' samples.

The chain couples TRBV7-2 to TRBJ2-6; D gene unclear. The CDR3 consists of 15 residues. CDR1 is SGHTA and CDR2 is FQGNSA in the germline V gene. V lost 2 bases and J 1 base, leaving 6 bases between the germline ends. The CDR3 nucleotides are TGTGCCAGCAGCTTAAGGATGTCTGGGGCCAACGTCCTGACTTTC. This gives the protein CASSLRMSGANVLTF.

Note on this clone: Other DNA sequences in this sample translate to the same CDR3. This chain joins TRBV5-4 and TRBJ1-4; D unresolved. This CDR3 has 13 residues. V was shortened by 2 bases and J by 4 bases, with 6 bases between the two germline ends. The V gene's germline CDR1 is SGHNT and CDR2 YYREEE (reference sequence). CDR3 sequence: CASSLNSNEKLFF. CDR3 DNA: TGTGCCAGCAGCTTAAACAGTAATGAAAAACTGTTTTTT. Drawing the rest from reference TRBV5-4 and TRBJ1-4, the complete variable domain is ETGVTQSPTHLIKTRGQQVTLRCSSQSGHNTVSWYQQALGQGPQFIFQYYREEENGRGNFPPRFSGLQFPNYSSELNVNALELDDSALYLCASSLNSNEKLFFGSGTQLSVL.

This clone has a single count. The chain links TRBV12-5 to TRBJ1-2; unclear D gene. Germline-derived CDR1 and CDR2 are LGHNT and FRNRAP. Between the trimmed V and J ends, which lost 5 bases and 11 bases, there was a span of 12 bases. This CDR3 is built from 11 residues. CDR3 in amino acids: CASGTTAAYTF. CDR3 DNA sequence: TGTGCTAGTGGTACGACTGCGGCGTACACCTTC.

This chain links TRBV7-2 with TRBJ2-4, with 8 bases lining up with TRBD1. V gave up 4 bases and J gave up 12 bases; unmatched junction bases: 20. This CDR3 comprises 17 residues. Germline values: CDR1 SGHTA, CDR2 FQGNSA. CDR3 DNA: TGTGCCAGCAGCTACGCCCATGGGACAGGCGGTCAAATTACTCAGTACTTC. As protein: CASSYAHGTGGQITQYF.

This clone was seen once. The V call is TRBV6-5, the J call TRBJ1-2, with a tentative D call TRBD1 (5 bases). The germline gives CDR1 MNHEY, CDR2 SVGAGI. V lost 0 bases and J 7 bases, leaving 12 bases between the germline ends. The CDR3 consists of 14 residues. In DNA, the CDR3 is TGTGCCAGCAGTTACTCTGGGGGGATAGCTGGCTACACCTTC. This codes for CASSYSGGIAGYTF.

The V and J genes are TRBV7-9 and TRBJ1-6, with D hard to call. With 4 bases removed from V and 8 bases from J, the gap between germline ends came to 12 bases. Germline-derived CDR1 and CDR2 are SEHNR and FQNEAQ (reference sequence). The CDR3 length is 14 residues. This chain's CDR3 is CASSSHRSDSPLHF. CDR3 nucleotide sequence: TGTGCCAGCAGCTCTCATCGTTCCGATTCACCCCTCCACTTT.

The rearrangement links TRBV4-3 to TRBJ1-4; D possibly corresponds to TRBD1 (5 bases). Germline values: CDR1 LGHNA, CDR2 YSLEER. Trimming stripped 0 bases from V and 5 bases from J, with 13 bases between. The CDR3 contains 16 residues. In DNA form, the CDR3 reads TGCGCCAGCAGCCAAGATTCGGTGAAGGGGAATGAAAAACTGTTTTTT. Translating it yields CASSQDSVKGNEKLFF.

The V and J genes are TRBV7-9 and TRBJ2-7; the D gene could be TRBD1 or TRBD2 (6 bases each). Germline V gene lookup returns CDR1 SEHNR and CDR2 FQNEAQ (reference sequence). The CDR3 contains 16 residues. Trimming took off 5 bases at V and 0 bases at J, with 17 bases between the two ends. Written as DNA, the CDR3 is TGTGCCAGCAGCCAAAGGGGGGTTACGAGCTCCTACGAGCAGTACTTC. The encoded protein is CASSQRGVTSSYEQYF.

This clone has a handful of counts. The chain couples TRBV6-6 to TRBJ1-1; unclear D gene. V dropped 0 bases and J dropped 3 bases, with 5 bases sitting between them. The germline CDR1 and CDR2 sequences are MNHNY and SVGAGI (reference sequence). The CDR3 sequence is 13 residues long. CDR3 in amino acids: CASSYSSDTEAFF. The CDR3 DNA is TGTGCCAGCAGTTACTCCTCAGACACTGAAGCTTTCTTT.

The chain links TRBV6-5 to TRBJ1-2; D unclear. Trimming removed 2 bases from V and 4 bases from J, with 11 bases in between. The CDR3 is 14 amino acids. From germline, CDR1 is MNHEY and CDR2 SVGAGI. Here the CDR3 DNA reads TGTGCCAGCAGTTACGATTCTGCCCCCTATGGCTACACCTTC. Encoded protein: CASSYDSAPYGYTF.

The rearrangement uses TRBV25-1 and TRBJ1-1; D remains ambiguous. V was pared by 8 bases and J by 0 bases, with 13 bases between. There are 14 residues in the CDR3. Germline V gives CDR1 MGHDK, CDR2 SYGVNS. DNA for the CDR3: TGTGCCAGCGTAGGCCGACGGGTGAACACTGAAGCTTTCTTT. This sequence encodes CASVGRRVNTEAFF.

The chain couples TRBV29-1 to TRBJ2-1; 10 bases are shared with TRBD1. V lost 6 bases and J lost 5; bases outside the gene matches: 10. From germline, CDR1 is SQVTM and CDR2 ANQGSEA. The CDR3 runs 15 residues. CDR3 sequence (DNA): TGCAGCGTCCGGGACAGGGGTATTGAAAACAATGAGCAGTTCTTC. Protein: CSVRDRGIENNEQFF.

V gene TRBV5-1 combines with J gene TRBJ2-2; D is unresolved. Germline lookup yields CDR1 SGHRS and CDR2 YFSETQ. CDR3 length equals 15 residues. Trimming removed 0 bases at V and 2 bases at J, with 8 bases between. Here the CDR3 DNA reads TGCGCCAGCAGCTTGGGACACCGAAACACCGGGGAGCTGTTTTTT. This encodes CASSLGHRNTGELFF. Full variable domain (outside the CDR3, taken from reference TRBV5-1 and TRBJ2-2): KAGVTQTPRYLIKTRGQQVTLSCSPISGHRSVSWYQQTPGQGLQFLFEYFSETQRNKGNFPGRFSGRQFSNSRSEMNVSTLELGDSALYLCASSLGHRNTGELFFGEGSRLTVL.

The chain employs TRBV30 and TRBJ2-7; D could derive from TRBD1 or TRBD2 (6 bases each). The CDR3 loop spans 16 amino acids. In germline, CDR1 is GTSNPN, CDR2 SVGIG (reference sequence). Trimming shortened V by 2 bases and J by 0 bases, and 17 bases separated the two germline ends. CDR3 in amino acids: CAWSWGATLISYEQYF. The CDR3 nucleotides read TGTGCCTGGAGTTGGGGGGCCACACTGATCTCCTACGAGCAGTACTTC.